These 20 T cell receptor beta chains share one sample of origin, sequenced in a study of T cells after yellow fever vaccination (dated by TCRdb to between 2018 and 2021). Libraries came from 5' RACE. The instrument given in TCRdb is Illumina HiSeq 2500. TCRdb redid the processing of the public reads, applying fastp at Q25 and MiXCR, and retained in-frame beta chains. Merged by CDR3 protein, the rows form single entries marked with the most common genes and DNA. A total of about 550,000 distinct CDR3 sequences appear in this sample, 15% to 20% of them only once. Roughly an eighth of the sample comes from the top ten. The meaning of the sample's treatment or condition label: live attenuated yellow fever vaccine strain. The material was PBMCs, obtained 15 days after the yellow fever booster vaccination. These receptors all come from a man aged 25-45 years who received the YFV17D yellow fever vaccine.

The chain carries TRBV30 and TRBJ2-7; 7 nucleotides match TRBD2. CDR1 and CDR2 from the germline V gene are GTSNPN and SVGIG (reference sequence). The CDR3 has 13 amino acids. V lost 5 bases and J lost 7; bases outside the gene matches: 11. The CDR3 bases are TGTGCCTGGCAGTCTTTACACGGGGGGGAGCAGTACTTC. Translating gives CAWQSLHGGEQYF.

This clonotype was seen a few times. This chain uses TRBV5-6 with TRBJ2-3; TRBD2 agrees at 8 bases. Germline V gene sequence: CDR1 SGHDT, CDR2 YYEEEE. J lost 2 bases, V lost 1 base, and 6 bases had no gene match. This CDR3 spans 16 amino acids. The CDR3 reads CASSLSLSGNTDTQYF. DNA of the CDR3: TGTGCCAGCAGCTTGTCGCTTAGCGGGAACACAGATACGCAGTATTTT.

The chain recombines TRBV24-1 with TRBJ2-3; D uncertain. Per the germline V gene, CDR1 is KGHDR and CDR2 is SFDVKD. The CDR3 length is 15 residues. The V and J ends lost 5 bases and 0 bases respectively, with 11 bases between them. The CDR3 region is CATSATPPSTDTQYF. In DNA form, the CDR3 reads TGTGCCACCAGTGCGACTCCTCCTAGCACAGATACGCAGTATTTT.

This clonotype was seen a few times. This chain connects TRBV29-1 to TRBJ2-7; D possibly corresponds to TRBD2 (5 bases). This CDR3 contains 13 residues. V lost 6 bases and J 3 bases, leaving 15 bases between the germline ends. The germline V gene encodes CDR1 SQVTM and CDR2 ANQGSEA. DNA of the CDR3: TGCAGCGTCGGACTCCACGATAACTACGAGCAGTACTTC. Protein product: CSVGLHDNYEQYF.

The chain combines TRBV20-1 with TRBJ2-3; D may be TRBD2 (6 bases). The CDR3 consists of 15 residues. V gave up 5 bases and J gave up 0 bases, with 15 bases separating them. Germline CDR1 reads DFQATT; CDR2 reads SNEGSKA (reference sequence). Here the CDR3 DNA reads TGCAGTGCTGGCTACTTAGCGGATAGCACAGATACGCAGTATTTT. This gives the protein CSAGYLADSTDTQYF.

Only a few counts were recorded for this clonotype. This chain joins TRBV20-1 and TRBJ1-2; D is undetermined. From germline, CDR1 is DFQATT and CDR2 SNEGSKA (reference sequence). V was shortened by 3 bases and J by 3 bases, with 8 bases between the two germline ends. There are 12 residues in the CDR3. CDR3 sequence reads: CSASRDHYGYTF. CDR3 DNA sequence: TGCAGTGCTAGTAGGGATCACTATGGCTACACCTTC.

This clonotype was seen more than once but under ten times. The chain employs TRBV6-5 and TRBJ2-7; possible D gene TRBD2, 6 bases. This CDR3 has 16 amino acids. V lost 1 base and J lost 2, with 15 bases in between. The germline gives CDR1 MNHEY, CDR2 SVGAGI. The CDR3 loop is CASSYYATGGTYEQYF. The CDR3 DNA reads as TGTGCCAGCAGTTACTACGCAACCGGCGGGACCTACGAGCAGTACTTC.

This sequence joins TRBV6-1 and TRBJ2-5; the match to TRBD2 covers 12 bases. Trimming removed 2 bases from V and 5 bases from J; junction bases left unmatched: 9. This CDR3 has 17 amino acids. Germline loops: CDR1 MNHNS, CDR2 SASEGT. CDR3 coding DNA: TGTGCCAGCAGTGAACCCCCCCTAGCGGGAGGGCCCGAGACCCAGTACTTC. This sequence encodes CASSEPPLAGGPETQYF.

This chain uses TRBV7-3 with TRBJ1-1; D unclear. The CDR3 has 13 residues. V was clipped by 4 bases and J by 1 base, with 7 bases between them. Germline assignment: CDR1 SGHTA and CDR2 FQGTGA. The CDR3 nucleotides read TGTGCCAGCAGCTGGAGTCGGAACACTGAAGCTTTCTTT. It yields the protein CASSWSRNTEAFF.

This clonotype was observed a handful of times. V usage is TRBV12-3 or TRBV12-4 and J usage is TRBJ2-7; D not resolved. V dropped 0 bases and J dropped 2 bases, with 5 bases sitting between them. The CDR3 consists of 13 residues. The CDR3 DNA reads as TGTGCCAGCAGTTTAGCTGAACCCTACGAGCAGTACTTC. This sequence encodes CASSLAEPYEQYF.

This clonotype came up once. The chain has TRBV2 and TRBJ2-2; D gene uncertain. V shed 4 bases and J shed 7 bases, with 7 bases lying between them. Per the germline V gene, CDR1 is SNHLY and CDR2 is FYNNEI. The length of the CDR3 is 12 residues. The CDR3 nucleotides read TGTGCCAGCAGTGTCCATATCGGGGAGCTGTTTTTT. This sequence encodes CASSVHIGELFF.

In this sample, this clonotype turned up many times. The V and J genes are TRBV4-3 and TRBJ2-3; D gene uncertain. CDR3 size: 13 residues. CDR1 and CDR2 (germline): LGHNA, YSLEER. Between the trimmed V and J ends, which lost 0 bases and 4 bases, there was a span of 5 bases. Written as DNA, the CDR3 is TGCGCCAGCAGCCAAGATACCCCAGATACGCAGTATTTT. Translation: CASSQDTPDTQYF.

This clonotype has only a few counts. The J gene is TRBJ2-7, the V gene TRBV27; unclear D gene. CDR1 is MNHEY and CDR2 is SMNVEV in the germline V gene (reference sequence). V was shortened by 7 bases and J by 0 bases, with 7 bases between the two germline ends. The CDR3 is 12 residues long. CDR3 region: CASKTSSYEQYF. CDR3 nucleotide sequence: TGTGCCAGCAAGACAAGCTCCTACGAGCAGTACTTC.

Only a few counts were recorded for this clonotype. The V call is TRBV10-2, the J call TRBJ2-4; 9 nucleotides agree with TRBD1. V dropped 6 bases and J dropped 8; count of bases not matched to a gene: 11. CDR3 size: 15 residues. Germline CDR1 and CDR2: WSHSY and SAAADI. CDR3: CASSGSGTGLDIQYF. The CDR3 DNA is TGCGCCAGCAGCGGATCCGGGACAGGGTTAGACATTCAGTACTTC.

This clonotype was seen a few times. The rearrangement joins TRBV29-1 to TRBJ2-1; 7 nucleotides align to TRBD1. The ends lost 6 bases at V and 5 bases at J; junction bases unmatched: 7. The germline V gene has CDR1 SQVTM and CDR2 ANQGSEA. The CDR3 loop spans 13 amino acids. CDR3 amino acids: CSVDRDTDNEQFF. The CDR3 DNA reads as TGCAGCGTAGACAGGGATACTGACAATGAGCAGTTCTTC.

This clonotype has at least ten counts. The J gene is TRBJ2-3, the V gene TRBV5-1; D gene ambiguous. This CDR3 region has 12 residues. With 3 bases removed from V and 2 bases from J, the gap between germline ends came to 4 bases. CDR1 is SGHRS and CDR2 is YFSETQ in the germline V gene. CDR3 region: CASSWNTDTQYF. The CDR3 DNA reads as TGCGCCAGCAGCTGGAACACAGATACGCAGTATTTT.

In its sample, this clonotype was seen a few times. The chain recombines TRBV11-2 with TRBJ1-3; a weak D match, TRBD1 (6 bases). The CDR3 length is 15 residues. Germline V lookup: CDR1 SGHAT, CDR2 FQNNGV. V lost 4 bases, J lost 0 bases, and 10 bases lay in between. The CDR3 here is CASSSYRVSGNTIYF. The DNA of the CDR3 is TGTGCCAGCAGCTCCTACAGGGTCTCTGGAAACACCATATATTTT.

V is TRBV12-3 or TRBV12-4 and J is TRBJ2-5; 7 bases map to TRBD1. The CDR3 runs 14 residues. Unmatched junction bases numbered 8, after V lost 5 bases and J lost 5 bases. The CDR3 bases are TGTGCCAGCAGTCCCCAGACAGGGTTGGAGACCCAGTACTTC. This encodes CASSPQTGLETQYF.

The chain uses TRBV29-1 and TRBJ1-1, with D possibly TRBD1 on 6 matching bases. V lost 5 bases and J lost 10, with 11 bases in between. The germline V gene has CDR1 SQVTM and CDR2 ANQGSEA. The CDR3 extends over 10 amino acids. The CDR3 bases are TGCAGCGTTCTCGAACAGGGAGCTTTCTTT. This sequence encodes CSVLEQGAFF.

This clonotype has a handful of counts. V is TRBV20-1 and J is TRBJ2-1, with D perhaps TRBD2 (6 bases). With 6 bases removed from V and 6 bases from J, the gap between germline ends came to 27 bases. The CDR3 length is 17 residues. CDR1 is DFQATT and CDR2 is SNEGSKA in the germline V gene (reference sequence). DNA for the CDR3: TGCAGTGCAAACTTACAGCCCGGGACTCCTACCCGCAATGAGCAGTTCTTC. This gives the protein CSANLQPGTPTRNEQFF.